This T cell receptor beta chain was retrieved from a study of blood T cell repertoires in COVID-19. The germline CDR1 and CDR2 sequences are MNHNS and SASEGT. This CDR3 spans 17 amino acids. The ends were cut back, 0 bases at V and 7 bases at J, with 16 bases in the middle. In the source study's methods: Reference gene primer amplification yielded estimated nucleated cell counts. Sequencing used immunoSEQ multiplex PCR; TCRdb keeps in-frame clones, though not all of them. V and J calls and clone size are given by that table; D and trimming were obtained from the DNA. The sample gives 250,000 or so clones, roughly 84% of which show up once; 1.5% to 1.9% is in the top ten.

The chain carries TRBV6-1 and TRBJ1-6; a possible D gene is TRBD1 (5 bases). This receptor was taken from a woman in her 40s who had recovered from COVID-19. The sample comprised peripheral blood. The CDR3 DNA is TGTGCCAGCAGTGAAGCCGGCGGGGCGCGGGGCAATTCACCCCTCCACTTT. It yields the protein CASSEAGGARGNSPLHF.